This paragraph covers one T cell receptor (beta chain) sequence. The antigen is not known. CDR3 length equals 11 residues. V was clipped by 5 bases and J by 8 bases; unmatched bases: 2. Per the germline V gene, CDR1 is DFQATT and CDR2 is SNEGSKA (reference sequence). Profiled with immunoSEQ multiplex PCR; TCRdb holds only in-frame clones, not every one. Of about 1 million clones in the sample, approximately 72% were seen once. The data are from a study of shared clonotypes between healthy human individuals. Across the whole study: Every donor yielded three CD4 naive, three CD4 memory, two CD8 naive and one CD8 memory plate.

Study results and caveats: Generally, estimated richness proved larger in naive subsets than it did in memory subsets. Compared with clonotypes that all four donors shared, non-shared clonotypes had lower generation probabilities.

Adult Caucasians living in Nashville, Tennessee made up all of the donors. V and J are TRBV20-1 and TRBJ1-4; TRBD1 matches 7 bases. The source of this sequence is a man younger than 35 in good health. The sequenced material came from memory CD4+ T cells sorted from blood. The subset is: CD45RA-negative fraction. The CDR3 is CSAGGQEKLFF. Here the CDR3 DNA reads TGCAGTGCTGGGGGACAGGAAAAACTGTTTTTT.